The clone carrying this T cell receptor (beta chain) occurred a few times. Its specificity is not known. Whoever was chosen for sequencing had shown CD8+CD57+ cell expansion by flow cytometry. The patients, all of them, had severe acquired aplastic anemia. These data come from a study of CD8+CD57+ T cells in acquired aplastic anemia. Study overall: Average DNA yield from sorted CD4+ and CD8+ cells was about 3 ug. Study-wide results and caveats: The study identified twenty-nine CD8+ CDR3 sequences shared by patients and controls.

CDR3 length: 15 residues. With 5 bases removed from V and 0 bases from J, the gap between germline ends came to 11 bases. Germline values: CDR1 SNHLY, CDR2 FYNNEI. Genomic DNA constituted the template upon which TCR beta VDJ and CDR3 profiling was performed. TCRdb reprocessed the reads via MiXCR and lists one record per CDR3 protein. The table lists 150,000 to 170,000 distinct CDR3 sequences, less than 60% of them singletons. The receptor was derived from a human donor with aplastic anemia. Sequencing input: sorted CD4+, CD8+, or CD8+CD57+ T cells (not recorded which) from PBMCs. The chain is built from TRBV2 and TRBJ1-3; D gene ambiguous. Here the CDR3 DNA reads TGTGCCAGCAGTACGAGTATCAGCTCTGGAAACACCATATATTTT. It encodes CASSTSISSGNTIYF.